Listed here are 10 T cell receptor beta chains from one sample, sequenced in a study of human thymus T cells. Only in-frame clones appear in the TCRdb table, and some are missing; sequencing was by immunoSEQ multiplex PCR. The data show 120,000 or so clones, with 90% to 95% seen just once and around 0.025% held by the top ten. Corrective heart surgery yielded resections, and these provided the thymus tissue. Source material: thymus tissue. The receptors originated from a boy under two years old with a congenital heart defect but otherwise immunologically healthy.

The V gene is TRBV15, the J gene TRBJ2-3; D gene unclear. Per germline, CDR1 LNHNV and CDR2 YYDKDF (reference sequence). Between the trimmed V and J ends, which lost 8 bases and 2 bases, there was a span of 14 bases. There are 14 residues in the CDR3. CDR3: CATRLSTNTDTQYF. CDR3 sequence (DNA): TGTGCCACCCGGCTATCAACCAACACAGATACGCAGTATTTT.

The CDR3 here is CASSQELLPGQGVHEQYF. Here the CDR3 DNA reads TGCGCCAGCAGCCAAGAACTGCTACCGGGACAGGGGGTCCACGAGCAGTACTTC. The V gene is TRBV4-1, the J gene TRBJ2-7; 11 bases align to TRBD1. Looked up from germline, CDR1 is MGHRA and CDR2 is YSYEKL. CDR3 length equals 18 residues. J lost 5 bases, V lost 0 bases, and 12 bases had no gene match.

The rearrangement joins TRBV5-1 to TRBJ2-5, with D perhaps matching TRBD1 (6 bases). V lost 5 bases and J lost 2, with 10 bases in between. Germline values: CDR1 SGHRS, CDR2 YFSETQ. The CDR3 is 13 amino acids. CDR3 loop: CASSRDKQETQYF. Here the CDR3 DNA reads TGCGCCAGCAGTAGGGACAAACAAGAGACCCAGTACTTC. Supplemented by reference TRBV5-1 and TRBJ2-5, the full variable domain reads KAGVTQTPRYLIKTRGQQVTLSCSPISGHRSVSWYQQTPGQGLQFLFEYFSETQRNKGNFPGRFSGRQFSNSRSEMNVSTLELGDSALYLCASSRDKQETQYFGPGTRLLVL.

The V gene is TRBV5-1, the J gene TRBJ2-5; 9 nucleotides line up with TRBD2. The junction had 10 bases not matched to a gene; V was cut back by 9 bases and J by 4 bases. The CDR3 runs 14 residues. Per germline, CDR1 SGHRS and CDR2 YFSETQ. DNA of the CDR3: TGCGCCACCACGTGGGGTAGCGGGGGAGAGACCCAGTACTTC. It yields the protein CATTWGSGGETQYF.

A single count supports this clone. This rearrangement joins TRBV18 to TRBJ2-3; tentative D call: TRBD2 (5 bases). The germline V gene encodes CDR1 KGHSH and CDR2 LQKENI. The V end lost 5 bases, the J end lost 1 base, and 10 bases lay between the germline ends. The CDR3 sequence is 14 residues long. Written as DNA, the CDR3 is TGTGCCAGCTCAGGCGGGCGACGCACAGATACGCAGTATTTT. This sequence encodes CASSGGRRTDTQYF.

The CDR3 spells CASGEGLFYEQYF. CDR3 coding DNA: TGTGCCAGCGGGGAGGGACTTTTCTACGAGCAGTACTTC. This rearrangement joins TRBV6-1 to TRBJ2-7, with 7 bases lining up with TRBD2. Per germline, CDR1 MNHNS and CDR2 SASEGT. After removal of 8 bases from V and 3 bases from J, the junction contained 7 bases not matched to a gene. The CDR3 has 13 residues.

The CDR3 region is CAWSPQGSVDEKLFF. In nucleotides, the CDR3 is TGTGCCTGGAGTCCTCAAGGGAGCGTGGATGAAAAACTGTTTTTT. The chain joins TRBV30 to TRBJ1-4; D unresolved. CDR1 and CDR2 from the germline V gene are GTSNPN and SVGIG (reference sequence). Trimming cost V 2 bases and J 6 bases, with 16 bases left between them. The CDR3 is 15 residues long.

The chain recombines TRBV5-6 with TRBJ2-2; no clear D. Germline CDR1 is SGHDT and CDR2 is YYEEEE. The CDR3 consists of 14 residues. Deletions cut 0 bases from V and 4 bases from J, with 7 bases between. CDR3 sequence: CASSLVSFTGELFF. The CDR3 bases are TGTGCCAGCAGCTTGGTTTCCTTCACCGGGGAGCTGTTTTTT.

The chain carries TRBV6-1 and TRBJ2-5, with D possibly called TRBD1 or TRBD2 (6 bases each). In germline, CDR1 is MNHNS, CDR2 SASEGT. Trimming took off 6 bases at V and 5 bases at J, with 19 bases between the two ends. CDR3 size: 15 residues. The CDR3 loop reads CASSDWGLGGETQYF. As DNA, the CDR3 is TGTGCCAGCAGCGACTGGGGTTTAGGGGGGGAGACCCAGTACTTC.

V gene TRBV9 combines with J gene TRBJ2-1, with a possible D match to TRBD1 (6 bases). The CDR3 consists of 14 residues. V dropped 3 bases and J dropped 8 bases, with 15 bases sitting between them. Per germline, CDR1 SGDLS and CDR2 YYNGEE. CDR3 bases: TGTGCCAGCAGCGCCAGAGGGACATACCATGAGCAGTTCTTC. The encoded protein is CASSARGTYHEQFF.